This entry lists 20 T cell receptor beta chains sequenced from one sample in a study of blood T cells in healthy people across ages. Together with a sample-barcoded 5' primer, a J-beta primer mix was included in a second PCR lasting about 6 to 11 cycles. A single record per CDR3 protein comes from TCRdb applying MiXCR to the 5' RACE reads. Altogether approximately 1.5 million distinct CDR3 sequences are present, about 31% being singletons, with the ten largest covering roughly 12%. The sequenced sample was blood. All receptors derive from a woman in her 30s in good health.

CDR3 sequence reads: CASSSGGINTEAFF. The CDR3 DNA follows: TGCGCCAGCAGCTCCGGGGGTATCAACACTGAAGCTTTCTTT. The rearrangement uses TRBV5-1 and TRBJ1-1; TRBD1 is a possible D gene (5 bases). This CDR3 is 14 amino acids long. Germline CDR1 SGHRS, CDR2 YFSETQ. The germline V and J ends were trimmed by 3 bases and 2 bases, with 11 bases remaining between them.

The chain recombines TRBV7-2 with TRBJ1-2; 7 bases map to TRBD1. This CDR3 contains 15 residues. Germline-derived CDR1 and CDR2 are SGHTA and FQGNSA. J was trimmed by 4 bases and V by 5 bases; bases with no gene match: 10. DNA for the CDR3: TGTGCCAGCAGCGGGCGGACAGGACACCTCTATGGCTACACCTTC. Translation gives CASSGRTGHLYGYTF.

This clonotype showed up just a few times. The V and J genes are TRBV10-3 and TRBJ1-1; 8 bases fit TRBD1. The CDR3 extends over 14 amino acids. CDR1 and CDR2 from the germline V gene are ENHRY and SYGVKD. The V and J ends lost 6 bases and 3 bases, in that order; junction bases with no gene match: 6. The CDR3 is CAISRQGWDTEAFF. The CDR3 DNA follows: TGTGCCATCAGCCGACAGGGGTGGGACACTGAAGCTTTCTTT.

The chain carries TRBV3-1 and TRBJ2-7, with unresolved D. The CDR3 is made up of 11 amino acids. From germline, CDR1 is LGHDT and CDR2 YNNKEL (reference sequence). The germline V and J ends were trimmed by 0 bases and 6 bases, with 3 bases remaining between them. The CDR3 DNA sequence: TGTGCCAGCAGCCAAGATCTCGAGCAGTACTTC. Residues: CASSQDLEQYF.

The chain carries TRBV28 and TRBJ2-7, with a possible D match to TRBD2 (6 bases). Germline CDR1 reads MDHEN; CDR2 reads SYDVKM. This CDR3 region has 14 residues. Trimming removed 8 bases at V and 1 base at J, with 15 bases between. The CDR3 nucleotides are TGTGCCAGCCGGTCGCGGGGTGGTTCCTACGAGCAGTACTTC. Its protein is CASRSRGGSYEQYF. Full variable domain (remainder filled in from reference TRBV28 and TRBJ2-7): DVKVTQSSRYLVKRTGEKVFLECVQDMDHENMFWYRQDPGLGLRLIYFSYDVKMKEKGDIPEGYSVSREKKERFSLILESASTNQTSMYLCASRSRGGSYEQYFGPGTRLTVT.

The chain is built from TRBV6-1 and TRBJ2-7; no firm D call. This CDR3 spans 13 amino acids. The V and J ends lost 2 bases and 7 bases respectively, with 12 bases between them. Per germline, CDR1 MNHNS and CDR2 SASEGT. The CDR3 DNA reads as TGTGCCAGCAGTGAAAGGATGGTTGGGGAGCAGTACTTC. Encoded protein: CASSERMVGEQYF.

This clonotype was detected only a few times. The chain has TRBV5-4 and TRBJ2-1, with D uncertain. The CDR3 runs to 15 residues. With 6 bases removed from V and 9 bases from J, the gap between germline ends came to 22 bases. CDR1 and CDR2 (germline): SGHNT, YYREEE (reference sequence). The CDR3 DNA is TGTGCCAGCACCCTGGGCGGCGGTTCCGCGCTTGAGCAGTTCTTC. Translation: CASTLGGGSALEQFF. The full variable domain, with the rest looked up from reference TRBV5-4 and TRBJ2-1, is ETGVTQSPTHLIKTRGQQVTLRCSSQSGHNTVSWYQQALGQGPQFIFQYYREEENGRGNFPPRFSGLQFPNYSSELNVNALELDDSALYLCASTLGGGSALEQFFGPGTRLTVL.

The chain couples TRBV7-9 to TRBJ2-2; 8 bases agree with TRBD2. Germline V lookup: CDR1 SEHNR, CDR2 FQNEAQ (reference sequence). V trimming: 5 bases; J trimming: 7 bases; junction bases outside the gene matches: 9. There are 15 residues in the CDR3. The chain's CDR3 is CASSPFLAGDGELFF. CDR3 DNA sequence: TGTGCCAGCAGCCCATTCCTAGCGGGTGACGGGGAGCTGTTTTTT.

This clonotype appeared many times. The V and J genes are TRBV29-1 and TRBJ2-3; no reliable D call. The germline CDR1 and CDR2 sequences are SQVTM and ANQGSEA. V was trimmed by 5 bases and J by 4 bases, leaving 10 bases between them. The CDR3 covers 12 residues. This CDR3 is CSVTGEPDTQYF. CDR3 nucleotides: TGCAGCGTTACCGGAGAGCCAGATACGCAGTATTTT.

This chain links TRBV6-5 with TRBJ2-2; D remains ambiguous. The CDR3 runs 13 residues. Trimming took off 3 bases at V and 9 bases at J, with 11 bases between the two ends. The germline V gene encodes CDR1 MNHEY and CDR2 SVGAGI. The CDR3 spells CASSYFGSWELFF. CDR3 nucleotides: TGTGCCAGCAGTTATTTTGGATCGTGGGAGCTGTTTTTT.

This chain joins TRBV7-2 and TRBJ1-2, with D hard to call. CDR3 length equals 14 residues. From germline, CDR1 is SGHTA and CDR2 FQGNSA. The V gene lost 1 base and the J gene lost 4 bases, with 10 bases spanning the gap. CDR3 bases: TGTGCCAGCAGCTTAGTCGGGGATGGCTATGGCTACACCTTC. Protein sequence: CASSLVGDGYGYTF.

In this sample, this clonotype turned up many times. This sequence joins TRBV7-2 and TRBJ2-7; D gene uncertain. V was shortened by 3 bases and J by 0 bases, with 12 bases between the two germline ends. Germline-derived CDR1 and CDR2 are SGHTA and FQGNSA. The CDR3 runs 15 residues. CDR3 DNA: TGTGCCAGCAGCTTTTCTCCGGGCGCCTCCTACGAGCAGTACTTC. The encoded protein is CASSFSPGASYEQYF.

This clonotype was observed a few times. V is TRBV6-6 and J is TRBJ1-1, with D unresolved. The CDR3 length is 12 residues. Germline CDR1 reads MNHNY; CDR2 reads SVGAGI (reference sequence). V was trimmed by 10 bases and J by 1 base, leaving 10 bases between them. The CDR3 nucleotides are TGTGCCACCTCGCTTCGGAACACTGAAGCTTTCTTT. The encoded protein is CATSLRNTEAFF.

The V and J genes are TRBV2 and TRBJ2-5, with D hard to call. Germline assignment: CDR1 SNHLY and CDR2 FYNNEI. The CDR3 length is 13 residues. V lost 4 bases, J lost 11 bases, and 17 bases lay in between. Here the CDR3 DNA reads TGTGCCAGCAGTGGGAAGTCCTACAATGAGCAGTACTTC. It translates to CASSGKSYNEQYF.

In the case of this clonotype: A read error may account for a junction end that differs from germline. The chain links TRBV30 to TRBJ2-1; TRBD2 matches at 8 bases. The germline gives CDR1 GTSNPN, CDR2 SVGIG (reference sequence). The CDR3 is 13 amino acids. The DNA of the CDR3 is TGTACCTGGAGTAGCGGGACTTACAATGAGCAGTTCTTC. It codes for CTWSSGTYNEQFF.

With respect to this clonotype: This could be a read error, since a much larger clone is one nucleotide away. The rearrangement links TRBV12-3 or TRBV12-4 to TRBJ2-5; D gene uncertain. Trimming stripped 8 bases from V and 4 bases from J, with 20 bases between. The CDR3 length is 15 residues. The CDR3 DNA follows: TGTGCCAGCGCCCCGACCACCTCGCTAGTAGAGACCCAGTACTTC. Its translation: CASAPTTSLVETQYF.

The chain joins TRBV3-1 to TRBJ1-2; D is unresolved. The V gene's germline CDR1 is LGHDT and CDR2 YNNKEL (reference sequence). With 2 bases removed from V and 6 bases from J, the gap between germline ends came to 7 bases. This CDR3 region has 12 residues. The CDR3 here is CASSQLSNGYTF. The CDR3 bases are TGTGCCAGCAGCCAATTAAGTAATGGCTACACCTTC. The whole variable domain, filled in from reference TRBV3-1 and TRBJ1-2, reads DTAVSQTPKYLVTQMGNDKSIKCEQNLGHDTMYWYKQDSKKFLKIMFSYNNKELIINETVPNRFSPKSPDKAHLNLHINSLELGDSAVYFCASSQLSNGYTFGSGTRLTVV.

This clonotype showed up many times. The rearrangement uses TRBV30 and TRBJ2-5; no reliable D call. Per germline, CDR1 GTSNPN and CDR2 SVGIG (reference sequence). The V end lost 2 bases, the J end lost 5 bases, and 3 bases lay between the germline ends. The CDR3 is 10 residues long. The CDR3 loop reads CAWSLETQYF. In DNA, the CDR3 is TGTGCCTGGAGTTTGGAGACCCAGTACTTC.

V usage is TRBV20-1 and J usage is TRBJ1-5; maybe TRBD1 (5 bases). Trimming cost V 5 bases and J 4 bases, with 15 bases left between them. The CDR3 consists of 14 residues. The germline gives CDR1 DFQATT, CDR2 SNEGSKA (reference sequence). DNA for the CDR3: TGCAGTGCTTCCCGCCCCGGGGGGAATCAGCCCCAGCATTTT. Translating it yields CSASRPGGNQPQHF.

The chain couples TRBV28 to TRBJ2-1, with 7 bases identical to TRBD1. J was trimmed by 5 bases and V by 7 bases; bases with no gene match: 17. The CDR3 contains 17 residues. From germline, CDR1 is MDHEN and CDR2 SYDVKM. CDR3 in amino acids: CASTQLEGRGSHNEQFF. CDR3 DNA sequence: TGTGCCAGCACCCAGCTGGAAGGCAGGGGGTCCCACAATGAGCAGTTCTTC.